The rows below give T cell receptor beta chains drawn from one sample of a study of T-cell memory formation after mild COVID-19. TCRdb itself ran the 5' RACE reads through MiXCR, one entry per CDR3 protein. The data show about 250,000 distinct CDR3 sequences, approximately 16% seen once. Sequencing was carried out using PBMCs or a T cell subset sorted from them (not recorded which). These receptors all come from a man between 18 and 29 years old who had mild COVID-19 (a few samples of this study predate the infection). Cell type and time point are not known. Each CDR3 is given with its conserved first and last residue. The order of the fields is J gene, V gene, D gene, clone size, CDR3 protein, CDR3 DNA. D genes are given only for firm matches. The size entry is marked missing in some rows and otherwise reads once, few, many or a size class.

TRBJ1-1,TRBV19,-,-,CASKGAFLRAEAFF,TGTGCCAGTAAGGGCGCCTTCCTAAGGGCTGAAGCTTTCTTT
TRBJ2-6,TRBV7-9,TRBD1,few,CASSSRTGDFSGANVLTF,TGTGCCAGCAGCTCCCGGACAGGGGATTTCTCTGGGGCCAACGTCCTGACTTTC
TRBJ2-2,TRBV2,TRBD2,few,CASRLAGGANTGELFF,TGTGCCAGCAGACTAGCGGGAGGAGCGAACACCGGGGAGCTGTTTTTT
TRBJ1-2,TRBV19,-,-,CASSQNNYGYTF,TGTGCCAGTAGTCAGAATAACTATGGCTACACCTTC
TRBJ1-1,TRBV12-3/TRBV12-4,-,few,CASSSVTASAFF,TGTGCCAGCAGTTCCGTGACAGCATCGGCTTTCTTT
TRBJ1-5,TRBV2,-,few,CASSEGSISNQPQHF,TGTGCCAGCAGTGAGGGCAGCATTAGCAATCAGCCCCAGCATTTT
TRBJ2-1,TRBV20-1,-,-,CSAGGLFPSQFF,TGCAGTGCCGGGGGGCTTTTCCCATCGCAGTTCTTC
TRBJ2-1,TRBV5-1,TRBD1,-,CASSAGTGGNEQFF,TGCGCCAGCAGCGCCGGGACAGGGGGCAATGAGCAGTTCTTC
TRBJ2-5,TRBV24-1,TRBD2,few,CATGTSDKETQYF,TGTGCCACCGGGACTAGCGATAAAGAGACCCAGTACTTC
TRBJ1-4,TRBV20-1,-,-,CSATGTEGATNEKLFF,TGCAGTGCTACAGGGACGGAGGGCGCAACTAATGAAAAACTGTTTTTT
TRBJ1-1,TRBV12-3/TRBV12-4,-,few,CASRTQAEAFF,TGTGCCAGCAGGACACAGGCTGAAGCTTTCTTT
TRBJ2-3,TRBV6-2/TRBV6-3,TRBD2,-,CASAAGGGSDTQYF,TGTGCCAGCGCCGCGGGGGGCGGTTCAGATACGCAGTATTTT
TRBJ2-3,TRBV5-1,-,-,CASSLEARATGTDTQYF,TGCGCCAGCAGCTTGGAAGCCCGGGCTACGGGGACAGATACGCAGTATTTT
TRBJ1-1,TRBV11-2,-,-,CASSWGRDTEAFF,TGTGCCAGCAGCTGGGGCAGGGACACTGAAGCTTTCTTT
TRBJ2-2,TRBV7-3,-,few,CASSLGTARSTGELFF,TGTGCCAGCAGCTTAGGAACGGCGCGGAGCACCGGGGAGCTGTTTTTT
TRBJ2-7,TRBV4-3,TRBD2,many,CASSQVASGSYEQYF,TGCGCCAGCAGCCAAGTGGCTAGCGGAAGTTACGAGCAGTACTTC
TRBJ1-1,TRBV3-1,TRBD1,-,CASSHRQGASTEAFF,TGTGCCAGCAGCCACCGACAGGGAGCGAGCACTGAAGCTTTCTTT
TRBJ2-3,TRBV24-1,-,-,CATSAKAAHSSTDTQYF,TGTGCCACCAGTGCGAAGGCGGCACATTCTAGCACAGATACGCAGTATTTT
TRBJ2-5,TRBV9,TRBD2,-,CASSRAGGSETQYF,TGTGCCAGCTCGAGAGCGGGGGGTTCGGAGACCCAGTACTTC
TRBJ2-5,TRBV5-1,TRBD2,-,CASSLVLAGGETQYF,TGCGCCAGCAGCTTGGTACTAGCGGGAGGAGAGACCCAGTACTTC
TRBJ2-4,TRBV30,-,-,CAWSVLGQGAAKNIQYF,TGTGCCTGGAGTGTACTCGGGCAGGGTGCGGCCAAAAACATTCAGTACTTC
TRBJ1-2,TRBV28,TRBD1,-,CASTSPGQLYGYTF,TGTGCCAGCACTTCGCCGGGACAGCTTTATGGCTACACCTTC
TRBJ1-1,TRBV5-1,-,few,CASSLGRDAEAFF,TGCGCCAGCAGCTTGGGCAGGGATGCTGAAGCTTTCTTT
TRBJ2-1,TRBV9,-,-,CASSQVESYNEQFF,TGTGCCAGCAGCCAGGTCGAGTCCTACAATGAGCAGTTCTTC
TRBJ2-5,TRBV20-1,-,few,CSAGTVGTQYF,TGCAGTGCCGGGACCGTGGGGACCCAGTACTTC
TRBJ2-3,TRBV12-3/TRBV12-4,-,many,CASSFDRNTDTQYF,TGTGCCAGCAGTTTCGACAGAAACACAGATACGCAGTATTTT
TRBJ2-7,TRBV29-1,-,once,CSVETRGGEQYF,TGCAGCGTTGAAACTAGGGGTGGAGAGCAGTACTTC
TRBJ1-6,TRBV3-1,-,many,CASSQGTDYNSPLHF,TGTGCCAGCAGCCAAGGGACAGACTATAATTCACCCCTCCACTTT
TRBJ2-3,TRBV2,-,-,CASSELTGSTDTQYF,TGTGCCAGCAGTGAATTAACGGGAAGCACAGATACGCAGTATTTT
TRBJ1-2,TRBV5-6,-,-,CASSLERGVDGYTF,TGTGCCAGCAGCCTGGAACGGGGGGTGGATGGCTACACCTTC
TRBJ1-2,TRBV6-6,TRBD1,-,CASSHGTGNGYGYTF,TGTGCCAGCAGTCACGGGACAGGGAACGGCTATGGCTACACCTTC
TRBJ2-2,TRBV3-1,-,few,CASTKGNTGELFF,TGTGCCAGCACCAAAGGAAACACCGGGGAGCTGTTTTTT
TRBJ1-1,TRBV7-2,-,-,CASSPRGGGRAEAFF,TGTGCCAGCAGCCCCCGCGGAGGGGGGAGAGCTGAAGCTTTCTTT
TRBJ1-1,TRBV5-1,TRBD1,-,CASSLAPGQGSGGTEAFF,TGCGCCAGCAGCTTAGCCCCGGGACAGGGATCGGGGGGCACTGAAGCTTTCTTT
TRBJ1-2,TRBV7-2,-,-,CASSLMGDYYGYTF,TGTGCCAGCAGCTTAATGGGGGACTACTATGGCTACACCTTC
TRBJ1-1,TRBV2,-,-,CASRESRRAFF,TGTGCCAGCAGGGAAAGTAGACGAGCTTTCTTT
TRBJ2-5,TRBV20-1,-,few,CSARDRQTQYF,TGCAGTGCTAGAGATAGGCAGACCCAGTACTTC
TRBJ2-5,TRBV9,-,few,CASSVANQETQYF,TGTGCCAGCAGCGTAGCGAACCAAGAGACCCAGTACTTC
TRBJ2-5,TRBV10-3,TRBD2,-,CAISESVERGGRETQYF,TGTGCCATCAGTGAGTCGGTTGAGCGGGGGGGCCGCGAGACCCAGTACTTC
TRBJ2-3,TRBV7-9,-,-,CASSTLLSGSTDTQYF,TGTGCCAGCAGTACTCTACTCAGCGGGAGCACAGATACGCAGTATTTT
TRBJ1-1,TRBV6-5,-,many,CASRDPDEDEAFF,TGTGCCAGCAGAGATCCGGACGAAGATGAAGCTTTCTTT
TRBJ1-1,TRBV6-2/TRBV6-3,-,-,CASTSDRYTEAFF,TGTGCCAGCACTTCAGACCGGTACACTGAAGCTTTCTTT
TRBJ2-2,TRBV7-2,-,-,CASREGSTGELFF,TGTGCCAGCAGGGAAGGATCCACCGGGGAGCTGTTTTTT
TRBJ1-2,TRBV10-3,TRBD1,-,CAISDQVLTGGFYGYTF,TGTGCCATCAGTGATCAAGTGTTGACAGGGGGCTTCTATGGCTACACCTTC
TRBJ2-7,TRBV11-2,-,few,CASSLGWGYEQYF,TGTGCCAGCAGCTTAGGATGGGGCTACGAGCAGTACTTC
TRBJ2-7,TRBV5-4,-,-,CASSEGLPAGEQYF,TGTGCCAGCTCCGAAGGACTTCCGGCAGGTGAGCAGTACTTC
TRBJ1-2,TRBV14,TRBD1,-,CASSQDRWAGGFYGYTF,TGTGCCAGCAGCCAAGATCGTTGGGCAGGGGGCTTCTATGGCTACACCTTC
TRBJ2-7,TRBV7-2,-,few,CASSLARGHHEQYF,TGTGCCAGCAGCTTAGCGAGGGGACACCACGAGCAGTACTTC
TRBJ2-5,TRBV12-5,-,few,CASGLVWQGRETQYF,TGTGCTAGTGGTTTGGTATGGCAGGGGAGAGAGACCCAGTACTTC
TRBJ1-6,TRBV18,-,-,CASSPETRSYNSPLHF,TGTGCCAGCTCACCAGAAACTCGCTCCTATAATTCACCCCTCCACTTT
TRBJ2-3,TRBV20-1,TRBD2,-,CSASPAGGLADTQYF,TGCAGTGCTAGCCCCGCGGGGGGGCTTGCAGATACGCAGTATTTT
TRBJ2-2,TRBV7-2,-,many,CASSNRRSNTGELFF,TGTGCCAGCAGCAATAGGCGGAGTAACACCGGGGAGCTGTTTTTT
TRBJ2-7,TRBV29-1,-,few,CSVEGVGDEQYF,TGCAGCGTGGAGGGGGTAGGGGACGAGCAGTACTTC
TRBJ2-2,TRBV19,-,-,CASSMNRVTGELFF,TGTGCCAGTAGTATGAACAGGGTCACCGGGGAGCTGTTTTTT
TRBJ2-5,TRBV5-6,-,few,CASSLTGAETQYF,TGTGCCAGCAGCTTGACGGGGGCTGAGACCCAGTACTTC
TRBJ1-1,TRBV7-2,-,few,CASTVLTGRGRNTEAFF,TGTGCCAGCACCGTATTGACAGGACGGGGAAGGAACACTGAAGCTTTCTTT
TRBJ2-2,TRBV7-8,-,-,CASSLDLAAGELFF,TGTGCCAGCAGCTTAGATCTAGCCGCCGGGGAGCTGTTTTTT
TRBJ2-3,TRBV5-1,TRBD2,few,CASSPGLAGTTDTQYF,TGCGCCAGCAGCCCCGGACTAGCGGGGACCACAGATACGCAGTATTTT
TRBJ2-1,TRBV7-2,-,-,CASSLVIAGNEQFF,TGTGCCAGCAGCTTAGTCATAGCCGGCAATGAGCAGTTCTTC